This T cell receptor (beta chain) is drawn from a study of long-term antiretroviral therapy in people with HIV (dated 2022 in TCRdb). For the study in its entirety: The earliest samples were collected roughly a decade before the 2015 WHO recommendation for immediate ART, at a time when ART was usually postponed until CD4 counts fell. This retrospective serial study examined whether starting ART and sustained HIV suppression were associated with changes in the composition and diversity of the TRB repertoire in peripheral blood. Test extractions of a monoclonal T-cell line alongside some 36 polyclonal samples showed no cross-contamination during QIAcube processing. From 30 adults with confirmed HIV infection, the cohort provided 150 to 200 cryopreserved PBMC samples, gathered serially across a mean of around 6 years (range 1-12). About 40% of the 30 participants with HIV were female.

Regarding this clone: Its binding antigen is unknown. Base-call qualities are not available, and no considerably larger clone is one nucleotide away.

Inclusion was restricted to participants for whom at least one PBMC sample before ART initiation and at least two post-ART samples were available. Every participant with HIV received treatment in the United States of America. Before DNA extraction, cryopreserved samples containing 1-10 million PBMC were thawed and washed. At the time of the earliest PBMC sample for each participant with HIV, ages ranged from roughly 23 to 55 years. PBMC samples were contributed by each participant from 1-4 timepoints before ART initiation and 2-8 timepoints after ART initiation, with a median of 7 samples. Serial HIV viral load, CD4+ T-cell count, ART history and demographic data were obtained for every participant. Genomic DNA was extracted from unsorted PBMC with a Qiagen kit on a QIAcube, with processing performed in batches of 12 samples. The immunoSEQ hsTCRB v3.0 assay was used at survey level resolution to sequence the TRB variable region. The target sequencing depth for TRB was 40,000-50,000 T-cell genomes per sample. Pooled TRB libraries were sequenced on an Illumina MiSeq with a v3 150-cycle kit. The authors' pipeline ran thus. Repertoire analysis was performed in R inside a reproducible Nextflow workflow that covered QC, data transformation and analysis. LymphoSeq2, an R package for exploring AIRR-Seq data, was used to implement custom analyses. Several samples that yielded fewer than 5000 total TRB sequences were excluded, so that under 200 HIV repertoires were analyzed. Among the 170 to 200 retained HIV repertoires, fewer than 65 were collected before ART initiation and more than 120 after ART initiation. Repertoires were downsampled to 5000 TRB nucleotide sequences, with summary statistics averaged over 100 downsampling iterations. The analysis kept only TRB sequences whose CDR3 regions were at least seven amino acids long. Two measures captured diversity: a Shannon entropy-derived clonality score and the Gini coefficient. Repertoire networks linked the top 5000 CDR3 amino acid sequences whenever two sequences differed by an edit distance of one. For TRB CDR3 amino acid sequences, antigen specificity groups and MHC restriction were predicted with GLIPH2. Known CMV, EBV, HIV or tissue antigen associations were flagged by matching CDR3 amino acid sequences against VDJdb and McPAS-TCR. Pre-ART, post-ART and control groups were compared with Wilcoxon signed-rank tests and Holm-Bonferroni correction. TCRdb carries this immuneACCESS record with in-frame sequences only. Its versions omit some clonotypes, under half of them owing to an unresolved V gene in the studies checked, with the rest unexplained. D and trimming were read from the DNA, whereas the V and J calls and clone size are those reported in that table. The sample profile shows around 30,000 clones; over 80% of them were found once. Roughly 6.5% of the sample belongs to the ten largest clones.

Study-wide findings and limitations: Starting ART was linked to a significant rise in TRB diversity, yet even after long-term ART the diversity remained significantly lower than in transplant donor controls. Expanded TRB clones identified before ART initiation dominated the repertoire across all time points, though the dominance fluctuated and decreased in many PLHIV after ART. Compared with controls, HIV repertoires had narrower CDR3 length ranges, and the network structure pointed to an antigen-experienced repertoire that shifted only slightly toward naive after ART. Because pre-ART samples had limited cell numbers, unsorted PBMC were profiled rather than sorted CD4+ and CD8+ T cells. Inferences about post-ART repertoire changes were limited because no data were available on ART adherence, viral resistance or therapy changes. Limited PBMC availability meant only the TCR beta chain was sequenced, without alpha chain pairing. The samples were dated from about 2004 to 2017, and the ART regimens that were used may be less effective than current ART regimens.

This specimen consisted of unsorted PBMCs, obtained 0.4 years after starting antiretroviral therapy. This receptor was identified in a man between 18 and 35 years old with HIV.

The nucleotide sequence reads TGTGCCAGCAGCCCGATGGGGGCTTCTATAGAAAAACTGTTTTTT. Its amino acids are CASSPMGASIEKLFF. The chain joins TRBV5-4 to TRBJ1-4; TRBD1 could be the D gene, as 6 bases match. V loses 4 bases, J loses 8 bases, and the germline ends lie 18 bases apart. Including the terminal cysteine and phenylalanine, the CDR3 comprises 15 residues. Kept here is only the CDR3 DNA, which spans 45 bases and is read in frame from base 1. The germline V gene (reference sequence) specifies SGHNT as CDR1 and YYREEE as CDR2. Reference TRBV5-4 and TRBJ1-4 proteins supply the regions before and after the CDR3; the full variable domain is: ETGVTQSPTHLIKTRGQQVTLRCSSQSGHNTVSWYQQALGQGPQFIFQYYREEENGRGNFPPRFSGLQFPNYSSELNVNALELDDSALYLCASSPMGASIEKLFFGSGTQLSVL.